These 26 T cell receptor beta chains originate from one sample sequenced in a study of human T cells and chemical hapten exposure. As for time point: patch test 1, 2 weeks after DPC sensitization. The sample's treatment: therapeutic diphenylcyclopropenone sensitization with weekly scalp DPC. TCRdb reprocessed the RACE reads with MiXCR, giving one entry per CDR3 protein. The sample shows 65,000 to 95,000 distinct CDR3 sequences, 10% to 15% of them seen only once. Sample: whole blood, taken in connection with sensitization to the hapten diphenylcyclopropenone (DPC). All receptors derive from a woman in her sixties or seventies with alopecia areata. Some clones in this sample may be carry-over from other donors' samples.

Many counts were recorded for this clonotype. This rearrangement joins TRBV6-2 or TRBV6-3 to TRBJ2-2, with D possibly called TRBD1 or TRBD2 (5 bases each). V lost 5 bases and J lost 1, with 14 bases in between. The CDR3 consists of 16 residues. Looked up from germline, CDR1 is MNHEY and CDR2 is SVGEGT. Here the CDR3 reads CASSPWGRENTGELFF. In DNA form, the CDR3 reads TGTGCCAGCAGTCCCTGGGGACGGGAGAACACCGGGGAGCTGTTTTTT.

This clonotype has only a few counts. The V and J genes are TRBV12-3 or TRBV12-4 and TRBJ2-4, with 8 nucleotides matching TRBD2. The CDR3 is made up of 18 amino acids. Trimming cost V 6 bases and J 4 bases; bases outside gene matches: 17. In DNA, the CDR3 is TGTGCCAGCAGCGGTACCTGGGGAGCGGGGGCGACAAAAAACATTCAGTACTTC. Its protein is CASSGTWGAGATKNIQYF.

This clonotype occurred a few times. This chain connects TRBV12-3 or TRBV12-4 to TRBJ1-4, with 9 bases matching TRBD1. V was pared by 7 bases and J by 2 bases, with 8 bases of the junction left unmatched. This CDR3 is 16 amino acids long. DNA of the CDR3: TGTGCCAGCACCAGAGCCGGACAGGGGACTAATGAAAAACTGTTTTTT. As protein: CASTRAGQGTNEKLFF.

V gene TRBV7-6 combines with J gene TRBJ2-2; 7 bases match TRBD2. The V and J ends lost 6 bases and 2 bases, in that order; junction bases with no gene match: 9. The CDR3 sequence is 16 residues long. Germline V CDR1 and CDR2: SGHVS, FNYEAQ. The CDR3 sequence is CASSPTGTTNTGELFF. The CDR3, as DNA: TGTGCCAGCAGTCCAACCGGGACTACTAACACCGGGGAGCTGTTTTTT.

This clonotype came up many times. V usage is TRBV30 and J usage is TRBJ1-2, with D maybe TRBD1 (6 bases). CDR1 GTSNPN and CDR2 SVGIG come from the germline V gene (reference sequence). The ends were cut back, 3 bases at V and 4 bases at J, with 24 bases in the middle. This CDR3 spans 17 amino acids. The CDR3 coding sequence is TGTGCCTGGAGGCACAGGACAGCGGGGACGTGGGGCTATGGCTACACCTTC. Its translation: CAWRHRTAGTWGYGYTF. Variable domain in full (rest from reference TRBV30 and TRBJ1-2): SQTIHQWPATLVQPVGSPLSLECTVEGTSNPNLYWYRQAAGRGLQLLFYSVGIGQISSEVPQNLSASRPQDRQFILSSKKLLLSDSGFYLCAWRHRTAGTWGYGYTFGSGTRLTVV.

There are many counts of this clonotype. CDR3 DNA sequence: TGCGCCAGCAGTGGGGACAGGGGCATGAACACTGAAGCTTTCTTT. Protein product: CASSGDRGMNTEAFF. The chain employs TRBV10-1 and TRBJ1-1, with 10 bases that match TRBD1. This CDR3 comprises 15 residues. CDR1 and CDR2 from the germline V gene are WNHNN and SYGVQD (reference sequence). V gave up 4 bases and J gave up 0 bases; unmatched junction bases: 2.

V is TRBV20-1 and J is TRBJ1-2; TRBD1 matches at 7 bases. The junction had 4 bases not matched to a gene; V was cut back by 3 bases and J by 3 bases. This CDR3 has 13 residues. Germline assignment: CDR1 DFQATT and CDR2 SNEGSKA (reference sequence). The CDR3 protein is CSASQGVDYGYTF. DNA of the CDR3: TGCAGTGCTAGTCAGGGGGTGGACTATGGCTACACCTTC.

A single count supports this clonotype. The V and J genes are TRBV29-1 and TRBJ1-1; D is possibly TRBD1 (5 bases). The CDR3 length is 14 residues. Trimming shortened V by 4 bases and J by 5 bases, and 17 bases separated the two germline ends. Germline V CDR1 and CDR2: SQVTM, ANQGSEA. CDR3 loop: CSVGTEWGKTEAFF. Written as DNA, the CDR3 is TGCAGCGTTGGCACGGAGTGGGGCAAAACTGAAGCTTTCTTT.

This clonotype was counted a few times. At one of its ends the junction is not consistent with the germline gene, which may arise from a read error. V is TRBV7-8 and J is TRBJ2-1; 10 bases are shared with TRBD2. Per germline, CDR1 SGHVS and CDR2 FQNEAQ. The CDR3 loop spans 13 amino acids. CDR3 region: CASSFLSGGPWLF. DNA for the CDR3: TGTGCCAGCAGCTTTCTTAGCGGGGGGCCGTGGCTCTTC.

This clonotype is a singleton in its sample. V usage is TRBV2 and J usage is TRBJ2-7, with a weak D call TRBD1 (5 bases). Germline V gene lookup returns CDR1 SNHLY and CDR2 FYNNEI. V shed 6 bases and J shed 3 bases, with 12 bases lying between them. The length of the CDR3 is 13 residues. CDR3 DNA: TGTGCCAGCAGATTGACAGAAATCTACGAGCAGTACTTC. This codes for CASRLTEIYEQYF.

This clonotype was counted only a few times. The chain uses TRBV30 and TRBJ1-5, with TRBD1 as a possible D gene (5 bases). The V end lost 1 base, the J end lost 4 bases, and 8 bases lay between the germline ends. Germline CDR1 reads GTSNPN; CDR2 reads SVGIG (reference sequence). The length of the CDR3 is 13 residues. DNA for the CDR3: TGTGCCTGGAGTGGAGGGGATAATCAGCCCCAGCATTTT. It translates to CAWSGGDNQPQHF.

This clonotype was seen many times. The V gene is TRBV5-1, the J gene TRBJ2-3; D call uncertain. Germline lookup yields CDR1 SGHRS and CDR2 YFSETQ. CDR3 length: 15 residues. Trimming removed 0 bases at V and 0 bases at J, with 8 bases between. For the CDR3, the DNA is TGCGCCAGCAGCTTGGAGCCCCATAGCACAGATACGCAGTATTTT. It codes for CASSLEPHSTDTQYF.

The chain links TRBV5-6 to TRBJ2-1; a weak D match, TRBD1 (5 bases). Germline V gene data show CDR1 as SGHDT and CDR2 as YYEEEE. CDR3 length equals 13 residues. Trimming removed 4 bases at V and 7 bases at J, with 12 bases between. Here the CDR3 DNA reads TGTGCCAGCAGCCTCACCCAGGGAAATGAGCAGTTCTTC. The encoded protein is CASSLTQGNEQFF.

This clonotype was counted between two and nine times. V gene TRBV5-1 combines with J gene TRBJ2-3, with 7 bases identical to TRBD2. CDR1 and CDR2 from the germline V gene are SGHRS and YFSETQ. CDR3 length equals 15 residues. Losses at the gene ends were 4 bases for V and 0 bases for J; bases not matched to a gene: 5. CDR3 nucleotide sequence: TGCGCCAGCAGCCCAGCGGGGTCTAGCACAGATACGCAGTATTTT. Translated, it gives CASSPAGSSTDTQYF.

Only a few counts were recorded for this clonotype. The chain is built from TRBV5-1 and TRBJ2-3; possibly TRBD1 or TRBD2 for D (5 bases each). CDR3 length: 15 residues. Trimming shortened V by 5 bases and J by 1 base, and 14 bases separated the two germline ends. Germline CDR1 and CDR2: SGHRS and YFSETQ. The CDR3 is CASRTGPGGTDTQYF. Written as DNA, the CDR3 is TGCGCCAGCAGGACGGGGCCTGGAGGCACAGATACGCAGTATTTT.

The chain uses TRBV12-3 or TRBV12-4 and TRBJ1-1; 9 bases are a match to TRBD1. After removal of 2 bases from V and 7 bases from J, the junction contained 11 bases not matched to a gene. This CDR3 is built from 16 residues. CDR3 in amino acids: CASSLPSGWDRDEAFF. In nucleotides, the CDR3 is TGTGCCAGCAGTTTACCCTCAGGCTGGGACAGGGATGAAGCTTTCTTT.

Many counts were recorded for this clonotype. This chain uses TRBV7-3 with TRBJ2-2, with TRBD2 matching 12 bases. V lost 5 bases and J lost 0; bases outside the gene matches: 7. Germline V lookup: CDR1 SGHTA, CDR2 FQGTGA. The CDR3 has 18 residues. The CDR3 nucleotides read TGTGCCAGCAGCCTGACTAGCGGGGGCGCCGCGAACACCGGGGAGCTGTTTTTT. This gives the protein CASSLTSGGAANTGELFF. The whole variable domain, remainder taken from reference TRBV7-3 and TRBJ2-2, is GAGVSQTPSNKVTEKGKYVELRCDPISGHTALYWYRQSLGQGPEFLIYFQGTGAADDSGLPNDRFFAVRPEGSVSTLKIQRTERGDSAVYLCASSLTSGGAANTGELFFGEGSRLTVL.

A word on this clonotype: The conserved phenylalanine or tryptophan normally closing the CDR3 is absent here, so this likely arose from a read error. The DNA is omitted, as the CDR3 cannot be located on it reliably, and the CDR3 follows TCRdb's listing. V and J are TRBV29-1 and TRBJ1-2; TRBD1, the table's D call, was not compared with the DNA. Germline lookup yields CDR1 SQVTM and CDR2 ANQGSEA. The CDR3 extends over 10 residues, inclusive of both ends. The CDR3 sequence: CSVEGFLVQG.

The V and J genes are TRBV7-7 and TRBJ2-2, with D possibly matching TRBD2 (6 bases). CDR3 length equals 12 residues. Germline V gives CDR1 SSHAT, CDR2 FNYEAQ (reference sequence). The CDR3 DNA sequence: TGTGCTTTCGGGGGAAACACCGGGGAGCTGTTTTTT. Its protein product is CAFGGNTGELFF.

Ten or more counts support this clonotype. This chain connects TRBV3-1 to TRBJ1-4, with no clear D. The CDR3 loop spans 14 amino acids. Between the trimmed V and J ends, which lost 0 bases and 0 bases, there was a span of 2 bases. Germline V gene sequence: CDR1 LGHDT, CDR2 YNNKEL (reference sequence). CDR3 nucleotide sequence: TGTGCCAGCAGCCAAGATGCAACTAATGAAAAACTGTTTTTT. This translates into CASSQDATNEKLFF.

This clonotype was counted only a few times. The chain has TRBV19 and TRBJ2-6; 7 positions match TRBD1. Germline CDR1 is LNHDA and CDR2 is SQIVND (reference sequence). The CDR3 is 15 amino acids. With 6 bases clipped from V and 2 bases from J, the junction kept 4 bases outside the gene matches. This chain's CDR3 is CASRRQGAGANVLTF. CDR3 bases: TGTGCCAGTAGACGGCAGGGGGCTGGGGCCAACGTCCTGACTTTC.

This clonotype was picked up many times. The CDR3 DNA sequence: TGTGCCAGCAGCTTGCTGTTCCGGGGGGTAGATACGCAGTATTTT. Protein sequence: CASSLLFRGVDTQYF. V and J are TRBV11-2 and TRBJ2-3; TRBD2 aligns across 7 bases. The CDR3 extends over 15 amino acids. V lost 3 bases, J lost 5 bases, and 8 bases stayed unmatched. CDR1 SGHAT and CDR2 FQNNGV come from the germline V gene.

The rearrangement uses TRBV6-5 and TRBJ1-4; 8 nucleotides align to TRBD1. Germline V gene sequence: CDR1 MNHEY, CDR2 SVGAGI. The CDR3 runs to 15 residues. V shed 0 bases, J shed 6 bases, and the junction held 3 bases outside the gene matches. CDR3 residues: CASSYSGQEHEKLFF. In DNA form, the CDR3 reads TGTGCCAGCAGTTACTCGGGACAGGAACATGAAAAACTGTTTTTT.

This clonotype was counted at least ten times. The rearrangement joins TRBV5-1 to TRBJ2-2; D is unclear. This CDR3 spans 14 amino acids. Trimming left V 0 bases short and J 7 bases short, with 10 bases between. Germline CDR1 reads SGHRS; CDR2 reads YFSETQ. The CDR3 protein is CASSLGQEFGELFF. The CDR3 bases are TGCGCCAGCAGCTTGGGGCAAGAGTTCGGGGAGCTGTTTTTT.

This clonotype appeared many times. V and J are TRBV7-6 and TRBJ2-3, with 10 bases identical to TRBD1. CDR3 length: 15 amino acids. V trimming: 5 bases; J trimming: 4 bases; junction bases outside the gene matches: 6. Germline values: CDR1 SGHVS, CDR2 FNYEAQ. CDR3 in DNA: TGTGCCAGCAGCCAGACAGGGGGCATTGCAGATACGCAGTATTTT. This sequence encodes CASSQTGGIADTQYF.

This clonotype was observed many times. The chain carries TRBV6-7 and TRBJ2-2; a weak D match, TRBD2 (5 bases). TRBV6-7 is an ORF for which the function is uncertain. The CDR3 runs 16 residues. V was cut by 5 bases and J by 6 bases, with 19 bases left in between. The CDR3 region is CASSNLKDFSAGELFF. The CDR3 region has the DNA TGTGCCAGCAGTAACCTAAAGGACTTTTCCGCCGGGGAGCTGTTTTTT.